The 17 T cell receptor beta chains below were found in one sample sequenced in a study of blood T cell repertoires in COVID-19. Clones were read by immunoSEQ multiplex PCR, and TCRdb kept only the in-frame ones, dropping some. There are more than 110,000 clones in the sample; roughly four fifths occur only once, and approximately 9% lies in the top ten. The sequenced material came from peripheral blood. All receptors derive from a woman older than 75 in a cohort sampled during active or convalescent COVID-19.

This clone appeared a single time. This sequence joins TRBV11-3 and TRBJ2-3, with D tentatively TRBD1 (5 bases). V was clipped by 6 bases and J by 4 bases, with 11 bases between them. The CDR3 extends over 13 amino acids. Germline values: CDR1 SGHNT, CDR2 YENEEA. CDR3 sequence reads: CASSWTTADTQYF. The CDR3 bases are TGTGCCAGCAGTTGGACGACAGCAGATACGCAGTATTTT.

The J gene is TRBJ2-1, the V gene TRBV7-3; TRBD2 matches 8 bases. The CDR3 extends over 13 amino acids. V was pared by 5 bases and J by 6 bases, with 3 bases of the junction left unmatched. The germline gives CDR1 SGHTA, CDR2 FQGTGA. CDR3 sequence: CASSLRGGNEQFF. The CDR3 DNA follows: TGTGCCAGCAGCCTCCGGGGGGGCAATGAGCAGTTCTTC.

The chain combines TRBV6-5 with TRBJ1-2, with a possible D match to TRBD1 (5 bases). Trimming left V 4 bases short and J 1 base short, with 16 bases between. From germline, CDR1 is MNHEY and CDR2 SVGAGI. CDR3 size: 16 residues. For the CDR3, the DNA is TGTGCCAGCAGTTCCCCAGGGCGGGGGGTTAACTATGGCTACACCTTC. This gives the protein CASSSPGRGVNYGYTF.

The CDR3 DNA reads as TGTGCCACCAGTGAGGGCCAAGGGGTGGGCACTGAAGCTTTCTTT. Its protein product is CATSEGQGVGTEAFF. J is TRBJ1-1 and V is TRBV24-1; a possible D gene is TRBD1 (5 bases). Germline-derived CDR1 and CDR2 are KGHDR and SFDVKD. V was cut by 4 bases and J by 4 bases, with 15 bases left in between. The CDR3 has 15 residues.

This sequence joins TRBV4-2 and TRBJ1-1, with D maybe TRBD1 (6 bases). Trimming removed 0 bases at V and 1 base at J, with 12 bases between. The germline V gene has CDR1 LGHNA and CDR2 YNFKEQ. CDR3 length: 16 residues. CDR3: CASSQDPGARNTEAFF. CDR3 in DNA: TGTGCCAGCAGCCAAGATCCAGGGGCGAGGAACACTGAAGCTTTCTTT.

On this clone itself: Germline and junction disagree at one end, which may indicate a read error. The rearrangement links TRBV2 to TRBJ2-3; TRBD1 agrees at 7 bases. This CDR3 comprises 15 residues. In germline, CDR1 is SNHLY, CDR2 FYNNEI. Here the CDR3 reads CASREGTAGTDTQYF. DNA of the CDR3: TGTGCCAGCAGGGAAGGGACAGCGGGCACAGATACGCAGTATTTT.

J is TRBJ2-2 and V is TRBV5-5, with D perhaps TRBD2 (5 bases). The CDR3 length is 14 residues. CDR1 is SGHKS and CDR2 is YYEKEE in the germline V gene (reference sequence). Trimming took 4 bases from V and 3 from J, leaving 10 bases between them. The CDR3 protein is CASSPDYYTGELFF. The CDR3 DNA reads as TGTGCCAGCAGCCCAGACTACTACACCGGGGAGCTGTTTTTT.

The DNA for the CDR3 is TGTGCCAGCAGCTTAGCGGGGGGGAGTGAGCAGTTCTTC. Residues: CASSLAGGSEQFF. The V call is TRBV7-3, the J call TRBJ2-1, with 9 bases fitting TRBD2. J was trimmed by 9 bases and V by 2 bases; bases with no gene match: 2. CDR3 size: 13 residues. Germline assignment: CDR1 SGHTA and CDR2 FQGTGA.

The chain carries TRBV30 and TRBJ1-3; no clear D gene. Trimming removed 0 bases at V and 0 bases at J, with 6 bases between. In germline, CDR1 is GTSNPN, CDR2 SVGIG (reference sequence). CDR3 length: 14 residues. The CDR3 protein is CAWSVLISGNTIYF. DNA of the CDR3: TGTGCCTGGAGTGTACTGATCTCTGGAAACACCATATATTTT.

The J gene is TRBJ1-3, the V gene TRBV7-2; possibly TRBD1 for D (5 bases). The V gene's germline CDR1 is SGHTA and CDR2 FQGNSA. There are 15 residues in the CDR3. V dropped 1 base and J dropped 0 bases, with 7 bases sitting between them. This chain's CDR3 is CASSLGQPSGNTIYF. The CDR3 DNA is TGTGCCAGCAGCTTAGGACAGCCCTCTGGAAACACCATATATTTT.

The chain is built from TRBV21-1 and TRBJ1-2; the D segment call TRBD1 is taken from the table without a DNA check. TRBV21-1 counts as a pseudogene. The CDR3 consists of 12 residues. The CDR3 coding sequence is TGTGCCAGCATTGGGACAAGGTATGGCTACACCTTC. Residues: CASIGTRYGYTF.

V gene TRBV2 combines with J gene TRBJ1-1; TRBD1 agrees at 11 bases. CDR3 length: 15 residues. Germline values: CDR1 SNHLY, CDR2 FYNNEI. Losses at the gene ends were 8 bases for V and 1 base for J; bases not matched to a gene: 6. CDR3 sequence reads: CASGGQGVENTEAFF. The CDR3 bases are TGTGCCAGCGGGGGACAGGGGGTTGAGAACACTGAAGCTTTCTTT.

This clone was seen a few times. The V gene is TRBV20-1, the J gene TRBJ1-1; D possibly corresponds to TRBD1 (6 bases). The V end was cut by 0 bases, the J end by 11 bases, with 10 bases between. This CDR3 region has 11 residues. Germline V CDR1 and CDR2: DFQATT, SNEGSKA (reference sequence). This CDR3 reads CSARDNRAAFF. The CDR3 DNA is TGCAGTGCTAGAGATAACAGGGCTGCTTTCTTT.

This chain uses TRBV7-6 with TRBJ2-5; TRBD2 aligns across 8 bases. The CDR3 length is 14 residues. J was trimmed by 1 base and V by 4 bases; bases with no gene match: 2. Germline loops: CDR1 SGHVS, CDR2 FNYEAQ. CDR3 DNA sequence: TGTGCCAGCAGCTCGCGGGGGGCCCAAGAGACCCAGTACTTC. This encodes CASSSRGAQETQYF.

This chain connects TRBV6-5 to TRBJ1-2, with D uncertain. The V gene's germline CDR1 is MNHEY and CDR2 SVGAGI. Trimming took 10 bases from V and 4 from J, leaving 13 bases between them. CDR3 length: 12 residues. Here the CDR3 DNA reads TGTGCCACCGGGGATTTACCCTATGGCTACACCTTC. The encoded protein is CATGDLPYGYTF.

The chain combines TRBV7-2 with TRBJ1-2, with D perhaps matching TRBD1 (5 bases). Trimming removed 4 bases from V and 6 bases from J, with 12 bases in between. This CDR3 has 13 residues. The germline CDR1 and CDR2 sequences are SGHTA and FQGNSA. CDR3 residues: CASSSPGYNGYTF. CDR3 coding DNA: TGTGCCAGCAGCTCGCCAGGGTACAATGGCTACACCTTC.

The CDR3 coding sequence is TGTGCCTGGAGGGGGACTTTCGGAAACACTGAAGCTTTCTTT. It is translated as CAWRGTFGNTEAFF. The V call is TRBV30, the J call TRBJ1-1; tentative D call: TRBD1 (5 bases). Germline CDR1 and CDR2: GTSNPN and SVGIG (reference sequence). This CDR3 is built from 14 residues. Trimming cost V 3 bases and J 2 bases, with 13 bases left between them.